This TCR beta chain was identified in a study of T cell changes during pregnancy in multiple sclerosis. This clone was detected once. Measured with immunoSEQ multiplex PCR; TCRdb has only the in-frame clones, and not every one. The table includes some 39,000 clones, about 88% detected once. Germline-derived CDR1 and CDR2 are LGHNA and YSLEER. The CDR3 consists of 16 residues. Losses at the gene ends were 0 bases for V and 4 bases for J; bases not matched to a gene: 5. Material: CD8+ T cells from peripheral blood mononuclear cells, obtained in the first trimester of pregnancy. The clonotype comes from a female donor with multiple sclerosis, enrolled in a pregnancy study. The chain is built from TRBV4-3 and TRBJ2-3; 9 nucleotides agree with TRBD2. CDR3 sequence (DNA): TGCGCCAGCAGCCAAGATCTAGCGGGGTCGTCAGATACGCAGTATTTT. This translates into CASSQDLAGSSDTQYF.